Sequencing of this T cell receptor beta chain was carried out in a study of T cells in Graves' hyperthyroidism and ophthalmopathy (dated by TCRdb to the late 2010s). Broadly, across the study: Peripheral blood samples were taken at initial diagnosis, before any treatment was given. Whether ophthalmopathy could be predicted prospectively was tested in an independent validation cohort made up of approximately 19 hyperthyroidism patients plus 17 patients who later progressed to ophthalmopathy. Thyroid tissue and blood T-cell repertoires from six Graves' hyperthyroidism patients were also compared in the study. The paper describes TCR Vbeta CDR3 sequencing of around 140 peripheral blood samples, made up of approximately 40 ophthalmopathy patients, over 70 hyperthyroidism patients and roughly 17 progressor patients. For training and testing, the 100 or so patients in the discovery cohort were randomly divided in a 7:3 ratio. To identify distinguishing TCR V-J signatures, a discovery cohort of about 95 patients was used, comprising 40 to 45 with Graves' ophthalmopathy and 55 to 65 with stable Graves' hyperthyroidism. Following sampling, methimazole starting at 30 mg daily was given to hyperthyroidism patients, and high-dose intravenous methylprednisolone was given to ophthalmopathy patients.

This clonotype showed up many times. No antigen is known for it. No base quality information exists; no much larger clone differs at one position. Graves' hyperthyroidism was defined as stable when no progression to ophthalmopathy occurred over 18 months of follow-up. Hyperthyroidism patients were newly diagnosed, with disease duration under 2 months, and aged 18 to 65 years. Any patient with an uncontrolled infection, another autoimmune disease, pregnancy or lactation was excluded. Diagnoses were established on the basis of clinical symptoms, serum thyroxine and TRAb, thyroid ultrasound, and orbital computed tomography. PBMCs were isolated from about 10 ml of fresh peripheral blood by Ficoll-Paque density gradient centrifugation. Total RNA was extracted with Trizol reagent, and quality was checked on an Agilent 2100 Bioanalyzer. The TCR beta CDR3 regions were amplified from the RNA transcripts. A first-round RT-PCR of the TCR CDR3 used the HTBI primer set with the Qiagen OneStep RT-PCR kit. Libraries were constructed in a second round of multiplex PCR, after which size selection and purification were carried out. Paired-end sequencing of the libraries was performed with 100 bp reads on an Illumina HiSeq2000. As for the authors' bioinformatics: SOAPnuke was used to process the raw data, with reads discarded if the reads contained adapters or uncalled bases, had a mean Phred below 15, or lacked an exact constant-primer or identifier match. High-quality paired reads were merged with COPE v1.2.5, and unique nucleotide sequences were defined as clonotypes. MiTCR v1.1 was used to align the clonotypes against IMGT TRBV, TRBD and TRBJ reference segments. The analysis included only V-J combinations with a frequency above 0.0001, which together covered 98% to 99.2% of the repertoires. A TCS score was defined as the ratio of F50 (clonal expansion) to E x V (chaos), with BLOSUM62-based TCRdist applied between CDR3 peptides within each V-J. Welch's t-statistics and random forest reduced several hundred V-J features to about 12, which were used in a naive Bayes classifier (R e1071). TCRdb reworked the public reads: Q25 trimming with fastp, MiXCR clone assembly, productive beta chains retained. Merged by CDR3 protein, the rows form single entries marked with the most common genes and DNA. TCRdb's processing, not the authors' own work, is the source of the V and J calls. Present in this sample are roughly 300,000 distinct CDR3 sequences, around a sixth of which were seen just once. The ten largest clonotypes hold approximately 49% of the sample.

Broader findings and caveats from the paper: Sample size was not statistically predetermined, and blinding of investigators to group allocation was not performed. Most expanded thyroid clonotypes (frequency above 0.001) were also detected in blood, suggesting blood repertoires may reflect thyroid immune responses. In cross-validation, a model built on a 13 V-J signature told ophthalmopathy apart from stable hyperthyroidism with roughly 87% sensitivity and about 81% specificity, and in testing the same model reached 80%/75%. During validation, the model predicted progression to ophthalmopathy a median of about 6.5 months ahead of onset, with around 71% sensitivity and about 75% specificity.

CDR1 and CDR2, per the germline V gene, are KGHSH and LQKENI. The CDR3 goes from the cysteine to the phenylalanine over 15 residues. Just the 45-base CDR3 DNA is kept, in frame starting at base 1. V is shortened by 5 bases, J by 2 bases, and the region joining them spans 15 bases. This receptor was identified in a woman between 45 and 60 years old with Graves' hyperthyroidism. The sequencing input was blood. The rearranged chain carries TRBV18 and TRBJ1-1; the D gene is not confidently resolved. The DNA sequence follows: TGTGCCAGCTCAAGTGGACTGAACCAAAACACTGAAGCTTTCTTT. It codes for CASSSGLNQNTEAFF. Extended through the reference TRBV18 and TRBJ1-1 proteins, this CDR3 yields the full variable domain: NAGVMQNPRHLVRRRGQEARLRCSPMKGHSHVYWYRQLPEEGLKFMVYLQKENIIDESGMPKERFSAEFPKEGPSILRIQQVVRGDSAAYFCASSSGLNQNTEAFFGQGTRLTVV.